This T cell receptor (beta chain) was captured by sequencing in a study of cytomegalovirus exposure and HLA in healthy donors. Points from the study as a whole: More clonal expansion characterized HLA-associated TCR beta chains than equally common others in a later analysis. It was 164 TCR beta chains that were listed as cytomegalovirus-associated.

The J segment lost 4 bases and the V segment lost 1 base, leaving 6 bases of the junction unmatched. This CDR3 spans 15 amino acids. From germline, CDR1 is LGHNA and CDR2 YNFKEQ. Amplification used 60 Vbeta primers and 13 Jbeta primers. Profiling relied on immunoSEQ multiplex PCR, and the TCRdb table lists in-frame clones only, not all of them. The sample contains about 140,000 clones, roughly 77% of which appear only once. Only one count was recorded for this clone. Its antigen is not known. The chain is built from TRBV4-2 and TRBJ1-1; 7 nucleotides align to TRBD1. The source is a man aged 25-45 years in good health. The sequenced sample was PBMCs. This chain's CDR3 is CASSQGQGRGTEAFF. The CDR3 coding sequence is TGTGCCAGCAGCCAAGGACAGGGCAGGGGCACTGAAGCTTTCTTT.